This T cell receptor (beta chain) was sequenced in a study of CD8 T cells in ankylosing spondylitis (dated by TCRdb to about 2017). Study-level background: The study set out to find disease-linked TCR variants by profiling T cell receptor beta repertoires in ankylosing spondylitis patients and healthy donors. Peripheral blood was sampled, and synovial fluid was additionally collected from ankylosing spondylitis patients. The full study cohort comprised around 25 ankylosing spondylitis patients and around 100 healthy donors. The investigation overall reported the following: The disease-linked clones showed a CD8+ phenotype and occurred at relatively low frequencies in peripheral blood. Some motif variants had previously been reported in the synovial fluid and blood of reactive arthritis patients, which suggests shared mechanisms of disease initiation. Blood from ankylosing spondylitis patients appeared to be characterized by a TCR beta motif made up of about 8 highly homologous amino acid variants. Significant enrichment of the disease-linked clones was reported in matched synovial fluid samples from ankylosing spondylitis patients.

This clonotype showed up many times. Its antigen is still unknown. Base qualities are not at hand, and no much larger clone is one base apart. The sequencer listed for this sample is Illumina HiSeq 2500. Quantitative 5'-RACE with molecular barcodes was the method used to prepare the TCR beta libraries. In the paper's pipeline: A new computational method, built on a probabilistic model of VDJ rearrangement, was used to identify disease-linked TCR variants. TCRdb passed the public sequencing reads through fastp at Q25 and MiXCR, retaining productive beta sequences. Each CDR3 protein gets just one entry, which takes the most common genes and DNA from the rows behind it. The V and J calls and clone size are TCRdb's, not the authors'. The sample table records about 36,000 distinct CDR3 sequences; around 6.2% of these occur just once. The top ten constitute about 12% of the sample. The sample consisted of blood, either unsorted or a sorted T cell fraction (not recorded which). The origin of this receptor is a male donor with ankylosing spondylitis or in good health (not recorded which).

The CDR3 sequence is CSAPSGGGYNEQFF. The nucleotide sequence reads TGCAGTGCTCCTAGCGGGGGGGGTTACAATGAGCAGTTCTTC. Recombination joined TRBV20-1 with TRBJ2-1; the central 12 bases match TRBD2. The germline V gene (reference sequence) specifies DFQATT as CDR1 and SNEGSKA as CDR2. The CDR3 goes from the cysteine to the phenylalanine over 14 residues. Left in the record is the CDR3 DNA by itself, 42 bases read in frame from the first base. Clipping removes 5 bases from V and 4 bases from J, with 3 as the unmatched junction base count.